The rows below give T cell receptor beta chains drawn from one sample of a study of T cell repertoires in cytomegalovirus infection. Their target antigens are unknown. TCRdb processed the reads anew with MiXCR; each CDR3 protein has one entry. The sample consists of 70,000 to 95,000 distinct CDR3 sequences, about 29% of them appearing once. This material consisted of CD8+ T cells from cultured PBMCs, taken from culture after CMV antigen stimulation. The receptors originated from a human donor in good health (CMV status not recorded). Some clones in this sample may be carry-over from other donors' samples. The CDR3 runs from the conserved cysteine through the conserved F or W. Fields, in order: J gene, D gene, CDR3 length, V gene, clone size, CDR3 DNA, CDR3 protein. A D gene is named only where the DNA matches it firmly. Size is omitted from some rows. Given values are once, few, many or a class for expanded clones.

j_call: TRBJ2-4
d_call: -
cdr3_length: 16
v_call: TRBV6-2/TRBV6-3
clone_size: -
cdr3_nt: TGTGCCAGCAGTTCACCGACATTTCTAGCCAAAAACATTCAGTACTTC
cdr3_aa: CASSSPTFLAKNIQYF

j_call: TRBJ2-1
d_call: TRBD2
cdr3_length: 15
v_call: TRBV7-2
clone_size: many
cdr3_nt: TGTGCCAGCTGCGAGCGGGGGAAGGCCTACAATGAGCAGTTCTTC
cdr3_aa: CASCERGKAYNEQFF

j_call: TRBJ2-1
d_call: TRBD1
cdr3_length: 15
v_call: TRBV7-2
clone_size: -
cdr3_nt: TGTGCCAGCAGCTTAGGGGGACAGGGGATGAATGAGCAGTTCTTC
cdr3_aa: CASSLGGQGMNEQFF

j_call: TRBJ2-1
d_call: TRBD2
cdr3_length: 14
v_call: TRBV7-2
clone_size: -
cdr3_nt: TGTGCCAGCAGCTTTAGCGGGGGGGCCATAGAGCAGTTCTTC
cdr3_aa: CASSFSGGAIEQFF

j_call: TRBJ2-2
d_call: TRBD2
cdr3_length: 15
v_call: TRBV28
clone_size: -
cdr3_nt: TGTGCCAGCAGTTTATCCTGGGAGGGCGCCGGGGAGCTGTTTTTT
cdr3_aa: CASSLSWEGAGELFF

j_call: TRBJ2-1
d_call: -
cdr3_length: 15
v_call: TRBV4-1
clone_size: -
cdr3_nt: TGCGCCAGCAGCCAAGAGTCGACCACAATAGGCGAGCAGTTCTTC
cdr3_aa: CASSQESTTIGEQFF

j_call: TRBJ2-3
d_call: TRBD2
cdr3_length: 15
v_call: TRBV12-3/TRBV12-4
clone_size: -
cdr3_nt: TGTGCCAGCACCCGGGGGGGGACTAGCAGGGACACGCAGTATTTT
cdr3_aa: CASTRGGTSRDTQYF

j_call: TRBJ2-7
d_call: TRBD2
cdr3_length: 15
v_call: TRBV4-1
clone_size: -
cdr3_nt: TGCGCCAGCAGCCAAACCGGGACTACCTCCTACGAGCAGTACTTC
cdr3_aa: CASSQTGTTSYEQYF

j_call: TRBJ2-3
d_call: TRBD2
cdr3_length: 14
v_call: TRBV4-1
clone_size: -
cdr3_nt: TGCGCCAGCAGCCCGGGGGGGCCCGCAGATACGCAGTATTTT
cdr3_aa: CASSPGGPADTQYF

j_call: TRBJ2-1
d_call: TRBD2
cdr3_length: 14
v_call: TRBV7-6
clone_size: few
cdr3_nt: TGTGCCAGCGGACTAGGGAGCTCCTACAATGAGCAGTTCTTC
cdr3_aa: CASGLGSSYNEQFF

j_call: TRBJ2-2
d_call: TRBD2
cdr3_length: 18
v_call: TRBV28
clone_size: -
cdr3_nt: TGTGCCAGCAGTTTAAGGACTAGCGGGGGGGCCGTGTCCGGGGAGCTGTTTTTT
cdr3_aa: CASSLRTSGGAVSGELFF

j_call: TRBJ2-2
d_call: -
cdr3_length: 14
v_call: TRBV19
clone_size: -
cdr3_nt: TGTGCCAGTAGTATTGGTCCGAACACCGGGGAGCTGTTTTTT
cdr3_aa: CASSIGPNTGELFF

j_call: TRBJ2-7
d_call: -
cdr3_length: 13
v_call: TRBV29-1
clone_size: few
cdr3_nt: TGCAGCGTAGAGACCGGGACGCCGGTCGAGCAGTACTTC
cdr3_aa: CSVETGTPVEQYF

j_call: TRBJ1-5
d_call: -
cdr3_length: 17
v_call: TRBV15
clone_size: few
cdr3_nt: TGTGCCACCAGCAGAGATCTAGGCGGGGGTGGCAATCAGCCCCAGCATTTT
cdr3_aa: CATSRDLGGGGNQPQHF

j_call: TRBJ1-1
d_call: -
cdr3_length: 12
v_call: TRBV6-1
clone_size: -
cdr3_nt: TGTGCCAGCAGTGATTGGGGCAGTGAAGCTTTCTTT
cdr3_aa: CASSDWGSEAFF

j_call: TRBJ2-1
d_call: TRBD2
cdr3_length: 17
v_call: TRBV4-2
clone_size: -
cdr3_nt: TGTGCCAGCAGCCAAGTATCCCCTAGCGGGGGGGCCAATGAGCAGTTCTTC
cdr3_aa: CASSQVSPSGGANEQFF

j_call: TRBJ2-3
d_call: TRBD2
cdr3_length: 14
v_call: TRBV5-1
clone_size: -
cdr3_nt: TGCGCCAGCAGCTTGATTAGCGGGGAAGATACGCAGTATTTT
cdr3_aa: CASSLISGEDTQYF

j_call: TRBJ2-5
d_call: -
cdr3_length: 13
v_call: TRBV6-5
clone_size: -
cdr3_nt: TGTGCCAGCACCACCGGGTTCCCAGAGACCCAGTACTTC
cdr3_aa: CASTTGFPETQYF

j_call: TRBJ1-5
d_call: -
cdr3_length: 14
v_call: TRBV2
clone_size: few
cdr3_nt: TGTGCCAGCAGTGAAGCCGGGCACAATCAGCCCCAGCATTTT
cdr3_aa: CASSEAGHNQPQHF

j_call: TRBJ2-7
d_call: TRBD2
cdr3_length: 14
v_call: TRBV13
clone_size: -
cdr3_nt: TGTGCCAGCAGCTTAGGTAGCGGGGGACCCGAGCAGTACTTC
cdr3_aa: CASSLGSGGPEQYF

j_call: TRBJ2-5
d_call: TRBD2
cdr3_length: 16
v_call: TRBV7-9
clone_size: many
cdr3_nt: TGTGCCAGCAGCCCGGGACTAGCGGGGGACCAAGAGACCCAGTACTTC
cdr3_aa: CASSPGLAGDQETQYF

j_call: TRBJ2-7
d_call: -
cdr3_length: 14
v_call: TRBV7-9
clone_size: -
cdr3_nt: TGTGCCAGCAGCACCGGACTATCCTCCTACGAGCAGTACTTC
cdr3_aa: CASSTGLSSYEQYF

j_call: TRBJ2-7
d_call: -
cdr3_length: 15
v_call: TRBV27
clone_size: few
cdr3_nt: TGTGCCAGCAGTTTATCGGAGGGTGCCCTGGGCGAGCAGTACTTC
cdr3_aa: CASSLSEGALGEQYF

j_call: TRBJ2-7
d_call: TRBD1
cdr3_length: 14
v_call: TRBV27
clone_size: few
cdr3_nt: TGTGCCAGCAGCACGACAGGGGTACGCTACGAGCAGTACTTC
cdr3_aa: CASSTTGVRYEQYF

j_call: TRBJ1-1
d_call: TRBD1
cdr3_length: 22
v_call: TRBV19
clone_size: -
cdr3_nt: TGTGCCAGTAGTATTCCGACTTACGGCGGGACAGGGGCTCCCTTCATGAACACTGAAGCTTTCTTT
cdr3_aa: CASSIPTYGGTGAPFMNTEAFF

j_call: TRBJ1-6
d_call: -
cdr3_length: 16
v_call: TRBV7-3
clone_size: few
cdr3_nt: TGTGCCAGCAGCTTAAACCCGGTGGGACCTAATTCACCCCTCCACTTT
cdr3_aa: CASSLNPVGPNSPLHF

j_call: TRBJ2-1
d_call: TRBD1
cdr3_length: 21
v_call: TRBV15
clone_size: -
cdr3_nt: TGTGCCACCAGCAGAGATGCGTCGTGGGCAGGGGGTGTCAGCTCCTACAATGAGCAGTTCTTC
cdr3_aa: CATSRDASWAGGVSSYNEQFF

j_call: TRBJ2-5
d_call: -
cdr3_length: 14
v_call: TRBV12-3/TRBV12-4
clone_size: many
cdr3_nt: TGTGCCAGCAGTTTAGCGCCCGGTACGGAGACCCAGTACTTC
cdr3_aa: CASSLAPGTETQYF